These 19 T cell receptor beta chains share one sample of origin, sequenced in a study of cytomegalovirus exposure and HLA in healthy donors. PCR primers comprised 60 Vbeta and 13 Jbeta primers. Data came from immunoSEQ multiplex PCR; TCRdb stores just in-frame clones and leaves some out. This sample yields about 190,000 clones, of which around 80% are seen a single time; around 1.7% belongs to the top ten. Material for sequencing was PBMCs. These receptors all come from a woman between 18 and 30 years old in good health and CMV-seronegative.

The chain links TRBV5-6 to TRBJ2-7; D is ambiguous. Trimming stripped 2 bases from V and 7 bases from J, with 16 bases between. The CDR3 extends over 14 amino acids. CDR1 is SGHDT, CDR2 YYEEEE, per germline. The CDR3 bases are TGTGCCAGCAGCTTCAGTCCTGTATCGGAGGAGCAGTACGTC. Translation gives CASSFSPVSEEQYV.

The chain joins TRBV19 to TRBJ2-1, with a tentative D call TRBD1 (5 bases). V was cut by 1 base and J by 4 bases, with 8 bases left in between. This CDR3 comprises 14 residues. Per the germline V gene, CDR1 is LNHDA and CDR2 is SQIVND (reference sequence). The CDR3 nucleotides read TGTGCCAGTAGTATAGGGCAGGGATACAATGAGCAGTTCTTC. This codes for CASSIGQGYNEQFF.

The chain uses TRBV18 and TRBJ2-3, with 9 bases lining up with TRBD1. The CDR3 runs to 16 residues. Trimming cost V 4 bases and J 1 base; bases outside gene matches: 6. CDR1 and CDR2 (germline): KGHSH, LQKENI. The CDR3, as DNA: TGTGCCAGCTCACTCGGGACAGGGTCGGGCACAGATACGCAGTATTTT. This sequence encodes CASSLGTGSGTDTQYF.

The chain uses TRBV7-2 and TRBJ2-2; tentative D call: TRBD1 (5 bases). The CDR3 sequence is 13 residues long. From germline, CDR1 is SGHTA and CDR2 FQGNSA. Trimming removed 8 bases at V and 3 bases at J, with 10 bases between. The CDR3 DNA reads as TGTGCCAGCCGGGCAGGGCACACCGGGGAGCTGTTTTTT. Its protein is CASRAGHTGELFF.

The chain links TRBV9 to TRBJ2-3; D may be TRBD1 (5 bases). V lost 4 bases to trimming and J lost 0 bases, with 12 bases between them. The CDR3 sequence is 15 residues long. CDR1 is SGDLS, CDR2 YYNGEE, per germline. The CDR3 nucleotides are TGTGCCAGCAGCTTCGGCAGGGCTAGCACAGATACGCAGTATTTT. Translating it yields CASSFGRASTDTQYF. Together with reference TRBV9 and TRBJ2-3, the CDR3 gives the full variable domain: DSGVTQTPKHLITATGQRVTLRCSPRSGDLSVYWYQQSLDQGLQFLIQYYNGEERAKGNILERFSAQQFPDLHSELNLSSLELGDSALYFCASSFGRASTDTQYFGPGTRLTVL.

Regarding this clone: A junction end diverges from the germline sequence, so it may reflect a read error. J is TRBJ2-3 and V is TRBV11-3, with D tentatively TRBD1 (6 bases). The CDR3 loop spans 15 amino acids. Germline V lookup: CDR1 SGHNT, CDR2 YENEEA. This chain's CDR3 is CASNLQGQATDTQYF. CDR3 bases: TGTGCCAGCAACTTACAGGGCCAAGCCACAGATACGCAGTATTTT.

The DNA for the CDR3 is TGCGCCAGCAGCCAAGACAGAGACTACTCCTACGAGCAGTACTTC. It specifies CASSQDRDYSYEQYF. The chain has TRBV4-3 and TRBJ2-7; D may be TRBD2 (5 bases). CDR1 LGHNA and CDR2 YSLEER come from the germline V gene. V was pared by 0 bases and J by 0 bases, with 9 bases between. This CDR3 contains 15 residues.

The V and J genes are TRBV7-9 and TRBJ1-5; 12 nucleotides agree with TRBD1. From germline, CDR1 is SEHNR and CDR2 FQNEAQ (reference sequence). The junction had 6 bases not matched to a gene; V was cut back by 5 bases and J by 1 base. There are 17 residues in the CDR3. As DNA, the CDR3 is TGTGCCAGCAGCAGGGACAGGGGGCCACTAAGCAATCAGCCCCAGCATTTT. It codes for CASSRDRGPLSNQPQHF.

The chain joins TRBV7-2 to TRBJ1-2, with 8 bases aligning to TRBD1. The CDR3 contains 13 residues. Trimming removed 5 bases from V and 6 bases from J; junction bases left unmatched: 5. CDR1 is SGHTA, CDR2 FQGNSA, per germline. The DNA of the CDR3 is TGTGCCAGCAGCCCTAAGACAGGGGATGGCTACACCTTC. As protein: CASSPKTGDGYTF.

J is TRBJ1-2 and V is TRBV5-1; TRBD1 might be the D (6 bases). CDR1 and CDR2 (germline): SGHRS, YFSETQ. This CDR3 has 16 amino acids. Between the trimmed V and J ends, which lost 1 base and 0 bases, there was a span of 13 bases. The CDR3 nucleotides are TGCGCCAGCAGCTTGAGGGCAGGGGCCGCTAACTATGGCTACACCTTC. It is translated as CASSLRAGAANYGYTF.

V gene TRBV27 combines with J gene TRBJ1-2; D might be TRBD1 (6 bases). Germline V gives CDR1 MNHEY, CDR2 SMNVEV (reference sequence). The CDR3 spans 16 residues. V gave up 4 bases and J gave up 7 bases, with 22 bases separating them. Here the CDR3 reads CASSSSRGFSSGGYTF. The CDR3 region has the DNA TGTGCCAGCAGTTCTAGCAGGGGTTTTAGCTCTGGTGGCTACACCTTC.

V usage is TRBV11-2 and J usage is TRBJ2-7; TRBD2 matches 7 bases. The CDR3 is made up of 14 amino acids. Germline CDR1 reads SGHAT; CDR2 reads FQNNGV. Trimming removed 4 bases from V and 3 bases from J; junction bases left unmatched: 6. This CDR3 is CASSWGRGHYEQYV. CDR3 sequence (DNA): TGTGCCAGCAGCTGGGGGAGGGGTCACTACGAGCAGTACGTC.

This rearrangement joins TRBV11-2 to TRBJ2-1, with a weak D call TRBD2 (6 bases). The CDR3 covers 14 residues. From germline, CDR1 is SGHAT and CDR2 FQNNGV. Deletions cut 5 bases from V and 4 bases from J, with 12 bases between. Here the CDR3 DNA reads TGTGCCAGCAGCAGGGACTCTTCATACAATGAGCAGTTCTTC. This gives the protein CASSRDSSYNEQFF.

This chain uses TRBV10-2 with TRBJ1-5; D is unclear. This CDR3 contains 15 residues. The germline V gene encodes CDR1 WSHSY and CDR2 SAAADI. Trimming took 0 bases from V and 3 from J, leaving 9 bases between them. CDR3 sequence: CASSESTRSNQPQHF. CDR3 sequence (DNA): TGCGCCAGCAGTGAGTCTACCAGGTCCAATCAGCCCCAGCATTTT.

The gene calls are TRBV4-1 and TRBJ1-1, with D possibly matching TRBD1 (6 bases). Trimming pared 5 bases from V and 0 bases from J, leaving 19 bases between. This CDR3 has 17 residues. CDR1 is MGHRA and CDR2 is YSYEKL in the germline V gene. The CDR3 loop reads CASSTPTGPGVNTEAFF. CDR3 nucleotides: TGCGCCAGCAGCACCCCGACAGGCCCCGGGGTGAACACTGAAGCTTTCTTT.

This chain uses TRBV6-6 with TRBJ2-1, with 13 bases identical to TRBD2. J was trimmed by 7 bases and V by 4 bases; bases with no gene match: 7. CDR1 MNHNY and CDR2 SVGAGI come from the germline V gene (reference sequence). There are 16 residues in the CDR3. The CDR3 nucleotides are TGTGCCAGCAGTTCCCCGACTAGCGGGAGGACTAATGAGCAGTTCTTC. This encodes CASSSPTSGRTNEQFF.

V is TRBV27 and J is TRBJ2-7, with 10 bases identical to TRBD1. The CDR3 runs 16 residues. Trimming at V came to 4 bases and at J to 2 bases, leaving 8 bases not matched to a gene. Germline V gene sequence: CDR1 MNHEY, CDR2 SMNVEV (reference sequence). For the CDR3, the DNA is TGTGCCAGCAGTTCAAGGACAGGGGGGGTCCCCTACGAGCAGTACTTC. This translates into CASSSRTGGVPYEQYF.

The CDR3 nucleotides read TGTGCCTGGAGTTCAGACAGGCCCTATGGCTACACCTTC. The encoded protein is CAWSSDRPYGYTF. The chain employs TRBV30 and TRBJ1-2; perhaps TRBD1 as D (6 bases). Germline V lookup: CDR1 GTSNPN, CDR2 SVGIG (reference sequence). V lost 2 bases and J 4 bases, leaving 11 bases between the germline ends. The CDR3 totals 13 residues.

The J gene is TRBJ2-2, the V gene TRBV5-4; a possible D gene is TRBD1 (5 bases). There are 15 residues in the CDR3. CDR1 and CDR2 (germline): SGHNT, YYREEE (reference sequence). The V gene lost 0 bases and the J gene lost 4 bases, with 10 bases spanning the gap. The CDR3 region is CASSLVRQGTGELFF. The CDR3 nucleotides read TGTGCCAGCAGCTTGGTGCGGCAGGGCACCGGGGAGCTGTTTTTT.